The 24 T cell receptor beta chains presented below share a single source sample, sequenced in a study of blood T cell repertoires in COVID-19. The data were produced by immunoSEQ multiplex PCR, yet TCRdb's version contains in-frame clones alone and is incomplete. The table records 150,000 or so clones, over 70% of them present only once. Sequencing was done on a sample of PBMCs or T cells enriched from blood (not recorded which). The receptors come from a woman between 55 and 75 years old who had recovered from COVID-19.

This clone showed up just a few times. The chain links TRBV7-9 to TRBJ1-6; 7 nucleotides line up with TRBD1. The ends lost 3 bases at V and 0 bases at J; junction bases unmatched: 2. The CDR3 has 16 residues. Germline values: CDR1 SEHNR, CDR2 FQNEAQ (reference sequence). CDR3 coding DNA: TGTGCCAGCAGCTTGGGACAGAGCTCCTATAATTCACCCCTCCACTTT. Protein: CASSLGQSSYNSPLHF.

The chain uses TRBV7-3 and TRBJ2-7, with 7 nucleotides matching TRBD1. The germline V gene encodes CDR1 SGHTA and CDR2 FQGTGA. This CDR3 has 15 residues. With 5 bases clipped from V and 4 bases from J, the junction kept 11 bases outside the gene matches. The CDR3 DNA follows: TGTGCCAGCAGCAGGGCCGGGACAGAAGCTTACGAGCAGTACTTC. Encoded protein: CASSRAGTEAYEQYF.

This clone has only a few counts. V is TRBV6-2 or TRBV6-3 and J is TRBJ1-5; TRBD1 might be the D (5 bases). This CDR3 has 12 residues. Germline loops: CDR1 MNHEY, CDR2 SVGEGT. V lost 5 bases to trimming and J lost 8 bases, with 10 bases between them. The CDR3 here is CASSRRVEPQHF. The CDR3 region has the DNA TGTGCCAGCAGTCGCAGGGTGGAGCCCCAGCATTTT.

This clone was detected only once. The chain joins TRBV4-2 to TRBJ2-1, with 8 bases matching TRBD2. The CDR3 covers 15 residues. V lost 4 bases to trimming and J lost 5 bases; unmatched junction nucleotides: 7. Germline V gives CDR1 LGHNA, CDR2 YNFKEQ. The CDR3 reads CASSPGVAGNNEQFF. CDR3 nucleotides: TGTGCCAGCAGCCCCGGGGTAGCGGGAAACAATGAGCAGTTCTTC.

Only one count was recorded for this clone. The sample has other DNA sequences that encode this CDR3 too. The V gene is TRBV5-1, the J gene TRBJ1-1, with 8 bases aligning to TRBD1. Unmatched junction bases numbered 1, after V lost 2 bases and J lost 4 bases. The CDR3 has 13 amino acids. Germline lookup yields CDR1 SGHRS and CDR2 YFSETQ. The CDR3 DNA reads as TGCGCCAGCAGCTTTCAGGGGGCCACTGAAGCTTTCTTT. It translates to CASSFQGATEAFF. Filled out from reference TRBV5-1 and TRBJ1-1, the complete variable domain reads KAGVTQTPRYLIKTRGQQVTLSCSPISGHRSVSWYQQTPGQGLQFLFEYFSETQRNKGNFPGRFSGRQFSNSRSEMNVSTLELGDSALYLCASSFQGATEAFFGQGTRLTVV.

The chain is built from TRBV7-9 and TRBJ1-5; D is possibly TRBD1 (5 bases). V shed 5 bases and J shed 3 bases, with 14 bases lying between them. CDR3 length: 15 residues. The germline gives CDR1 SEHNR, CDR2 FQNEAQ (reference sequence). The CDR3: CASSLGRGDNQPQHF. The CDR3 DNA reads TGTGCCAGCAGCCTAGGTAGGGGTGACAATCAGCCCCAGCATTTT.

The chain is built from TRBV24-1 and TRBJ2-3, with 9 bases aligning to TRBD1. V shed 1 base, J shed 5 bases, and the junction held 9 bases outside the gene matches. This CDR3 spans 17 amino acids. CDR1 and CDR2 from the germline V gene are KGHDR and SFDVKD. The DNA for the CDR3 is TGTGCCACCAGTGATTTAAGTACAGGGGGCTTGGGAGATACGCAGTATTTT. Translated: CATSDLSTGGLGDTQYF.

This clone was counted between two and nine times. V is TRBV3-1 (or the pseudogene TRBV3-2) and J is TRBJ1-2, with D perhaps matching TRBD1 (5 bases). Germline CDR1 LGHDT, CDR2 YNNKEL (reference sequence). The V end lost 2 bases, the J end lost 8 bases, and 6 bases lay between the germline ends. This CDR3 contains 11 residues. The CDR3 spells CASSQRGGYTF. In DNA, the CDR3 is TGTGCCAGCAGCCAAAGGGGAGGCTACACCTTC.

The genes are TRBV7-9 and TRBJ1-2; D is uncertain. The CDR3 sequence is 13 residues long. CDR1 and CDR2 from the germline V gene are SEHNR and FQNEAQ (reference sequence). V was shortened by 1 base and J by 5 bases, with 8 bases between the two germline ends. CDR3 in amino acids: CASSLVGGYGYTF. The CDR3 coding sequence is TGTGCCAGCAGCTTAGTAGGAGGGTATGGCTACACCTTC.

Notes on this clone: The sample holds other DNA sequences that translate to the same CDR3. This chain links TRBV29-1 with TRBJ2-7, with 11 bases aligning to TRBD2. The V segment lost 4 bases and the J segment 3 bases; nucleotides outside the gene matches: 2. The germline CDR1 and CDR2 sequences are SQVTM and ANQGSEA. The CDR3 loop spans 13 amino acids. CDR3 nucleotide sequence: TGCAGCGTTGTCCTAGCGGGAGGCTACGAGCAGTACTTC. Encoded protein: CSVVLAGGYEQYF.

V and J are TRBV5-1 and TRBJ2-1, with D hard to call. Trimming shortened V by 0 bases and J by 6 bases, and 7 bases separated the two germline ends. In germline, CDR1 is SGHRS, CDR2 YFSETQ. The CDR3 contains 13 residues. CDR3 residues: CASSLAIVNEQFF. Here the CDR3 DNA reads TGCGCCAGCAGCTTGGCGATAGTCAATGAGCAGTTCTTC. Based on the CDR3 plus reference TRBV5-1 and TRBJ2-1, the full variable domain is KAGVTQTPRYLIKTRGQQVTLSCSPISGHRSVSWYQQTPGQGLQFLFEYFSETQRNKGNFPGRFSGRQFSNSRSEMNVSTLELGDSALYLCASSLAIVNEQFFGPGTRLTVL.

This sequence joins TRBV11-2 and TRBJ2-7; the D gene is possibly TRBD1 (6 bases). From germline, CDR1 is SGHAT and CDR2 FQNNGV. V was shortened by 5 bases and J by 2 bases, with 13 bases between the two germline ends. This CDR3 is 14 amino acids long. DNA for the CDR3: TGTGCCAGCAGCCTCATTGGGGGCCCCTACGAGCAGTACTTC. Residues: CASSLIGGPYEQYF. The entire variable domain, with the rest obtained from reference TRBV11-2 and TRBJ2-7, is as follows: EAGVAQSPRYKIIEKRQSVAFWCNPISGHATLYWYQQILGQGPKLLIQFQNNGVVDDSQLPKDRFSAERLKGVDSTLKIQPAKLEDSAVYLCASSLIGGPYEQYFGPGTRLTVT.

The chain joins TRBV5-1 to TRBJ1-2; 7 bases are a match to TRBD1. Germline V gene data show CDR1 as SGHRS and CDR2 as YFSETQ. J was trimmed by 0 bases and V by 4 bases; bases with no gene match: 3. CDR3 length: 14 amino acids. CDR3 residues: CASSPGQSNYGYTF. For the CDR3, the DNA is TGCGCCAGCAGCCCGGGACAGTCTAACTATGGCTACACCTTC.

The genes are TRBV3-1 (or the pseudogene TRBV3-2) and TRBJ2-1, with 10 positions matching TRBD2. The length of the CDR3 is 15 residues. In germline, CDR1 is LGHDT, CDR2 YNNKEL (reference sequence). With V trimmed by 4 bases and J by 5 bases, 5 bases remained unmatched. The CDR3 DNA is TGTGCCAGCAGCCGAGGACTAGCGGAGGACAATGAGCAGTTCTTC. It encodes CASSRGLAEDNEQFF.

The chain combines TRBV10-3 with TRBJ1-4, with D perhaps TRBD1 (5 bases). Deletions cut 3 bases from V and 0 bases from J, with 5 bases between. The CDR3 loop spans 14 amino acids. The germline V gene encodes CDR1 ENHRY and CDR2 SYGVKD. CDR3 bases: TGTGCCATCAGTGAAGGGGCAACTAATGAAAAACTGTTTTTT. Translation: CAISEGATNEKLFF.

Remarks on this clone: One end of the junction does not line up with germline, which may come from a read error. The rearrangement uses TRBV28 and TRBJ2-7, with D possibly being TRBD2 (5 bases). From germline, CDR1 is MDHEN and CDR2 SYDVKM. This CDR3 is built from 14 residues. The CDR3 DNA follows: TGTGCCAGCAGTACAATGACGGGGTCCTCCGAGCAGTACTTC. Its protein product is CASSTMTGSSEQYF.

The V gene is TRBV3-1 (or the pseudogene TRBV3-2), the J gene TRBJ1-1, with D hard to call. With 2 bases removed from V and 1 base from J, the gap between germline ends came to 8 bases. The CDR3 has 14 amino acids. Per germline, CDR1 LGHDT and CDR2 YNNKEL (reference sequence). CDR3 DNA sequence: TGTGCCAGCAGCCAATCGGTCCCGAACACTGAAGCTTTCTTT. This encodes CASSQSVPNTEAFF.

In this sample, this clone turned up once. V gene TRBV11-1 combines with J gene TRBJ1-1; a weak D match, TRBD1 (6 bases). V was shortened by 3 bases and J by 4 bases, with 15 bases between the two germline ends. Per the germline V gene, CDR1 is SGHAT and CDR2 is FQDESV (reference sequence). The CDR3 loop spans 15 amino acids. The DNA for the CDR3 is TGTGCCAGCAGCTTTAGGCAGGGGCCTGGCACTGAAGCTTTCTTT. Translated: CASSFRQGPGTEAFF.

This clone was observed a single time. This chain's CDR3 is CASSPSGRAYNEQFF. The CDR3 DNA is TGTGCCAGCAGCCCTAGCGGGAGGGCCTACAATGAGCAGTTCTTC. This chain joins TRBV3-1 (or the pseudogene TRBV3-2) and TRBJ2-1; 12 positions agree with TRBD2. Germline V lookup: CDR1 LGHDT, CDR2 YNNKEL (reference sequence). This CDR3 is built from 15 residues. Germline trimming cut 4 bases from V and 2 bases from J; bases unmatched to any gene: 0.

The chain joins TRBV2 to TRBJ1-1; possible D gene TRBD1, 5 bases. V gave up 5 bases and J gave up 3 bases, with 16 bases separating them. The length of the CDR3 is 15 residues. Germline lookup yields CDR1 SNHLY and CDR2 FYNNEI. CDR3 sequence (DNA): TGTGCCAGCAGTTCTTCAGGGCTCTCGGACACTGAAGCTTTCTTT. It encodes CASSSSGLSDTEAFF.

The chain joins TRBV2 to TRBJ1-6, with 10 bases matching TRBD1. Trimming took 8 bases from V and 10 from J; bases not matched to a gene: 5. The CDR3 totals 13 residues. Germline V gene data show CDR1 as SNHLY and CDR2 as FYNNEI. The DNA of the CDR3 is TGTGCCAGCGGGACAGGGGTAGGATCACCCCTCCACTTT. Encoded protein: CASGTGVGSPLHF.

The chain carries TRBV4-2 and TRBJ1-2; 9 bases align to TRBD1. Germline-derived CDR1 and CDR2 are LGHNA and YNFKEQ. Trimming at V came to 2 bases and at J to 2 bases, leaving 9 bases not matched to a gene. The CDR3 is 17 amino acids. The CDR3 here is CASSQPLQGTGNYGYTF. As DNA, the CDR3 is TGTGCCAGCAGCCAACCCTTACAAGGGACAGGGAACTATGGCTACACCTTC.

The J gene is TRBJ2-7, the V gene TRBV18; 12 nucleotides align to TRBD1. J gave up 4 bases and V 5 bases, and 9 bases lay outside the gene matches. Germline CDR1 and CDR2: KGHSH and LQKENI. The CDR3 length is 16 residues. The CDR3 DNA follows: TGTGCCAGCTCAAGTTTTGGGACAGGGGGCAAGTACGAGCAGTACTTC. It translates to CASSSFGTGGKYEQYF.

The chain recombines TRBV19 with TRBJ1-4; 7 nucleotides match TRBD1. The CDR3 covers 14 residues. Per germline, CDR1 LNHDA and CDR2 SQIVND (reference sequence). J lost 4 bases, V lost 5 bases, and 4 bases had no gene match. The CDR3 spells CASSGGTVNEKLFF. In DNA form, the CDR3 reads TGTGCCAGTAGTGGTGGGACAGTTAATGAAAAACTGTTTTTT.